Below, one TCR beta chain is given with its context. This entry comes from a study of blood T cell repertoires in COVID-19. About the research overall: COVID-19 samples, acute and convalescent, were from the United States, Italy and Spain. PBMCs, B-cell-depleted T cells, or T cells were the source of the cDNA or gDNA that made up the material.

Original handling: Scientists estimated how many nucleated cells there were by amplifying reference gene primers. Sequencing used immunoSEQ multiplex PCR; TCRdb keeps in-frame clones, though not all of them. V and J calls and clone size are those listed in that table; D and trimming were worked out from the DNA. The table has hundreds of thousands of clones, 90% seen once. The sequence came from a woman between 40 and 55 years old with COVID-19, enrolled during active disease. The sequencing sample was made of peripheral blood.

CDR3 sequence (DNA): TGTGCCACAAAGGGACAAACTAATGAAAAACTGTTTTTT. It specifies CATKGQTNEKLFF. The rearrangement joins TRBV19 to TRBJ1-4; possible D gene TRBD1, 6 bases. CDR1 LNHDA and CDR2 SQIVND come from the germline V gene (reference sequence). The CDR3 sequence is 13 residues long. V lost 10 bases and J 1 base, leaving 10 bases between the germline ends.